The rows below give T cell receptor beta chains drawn from one sample of a study of shared clonotypes between healthy human individuals. Assay: immunoSEQ multiplex PCR; the TCRdb copy retains only in-frame clones and omits some. In the table there are about 2.3 million clones, approximately 90% of which are singletons. Material for sequencing was naive CD4+ T cells from PBMCs. The receptor set was obtained from a man aged 18 to 30 in good health. Some clones in this sample may be carry-over from other donors' samples. Both conserved end residues are part of each CDR3. Fields, in order: J gene, clone size, CDR3 length, D gene, V gene, CDR3 DNA, CDR3 protein. A D gene is named only where the DNA matches it firmly. Clone size, where shown, is once, few, many, or a class for clones that have expanded.

>TRBJ2-1|-|14|TRBD2|TRBV7-3
TGTGCCAGCAGCTTAGGGCGGGAGTACAATGAGCAGTTCTTC
CASSLGREYNEQFF
>TRBJ1-4|few|15|-|TRBV7-9
TGTGCCAGCAGCTTAGCGTGGACAGTGGATGAAAAACTGTTTTTT
CASSLAWTVDEKLFF
>TRBJ2-7|-|11|-|TRBV5-1
TGCGCCAGCAGCTACCTATCCGAGCAGTACTTC
CASSYLSEQYF
>TRBJ2-1|-|14|TRBD2|TRBV2
TGTGCCAGCATAGGACTAGCGGGAGTCCATGAGCAGTTCTTC
CASIGLAGVHEQFF
>TRBJ2-7|-|14|TRBD1|TRBV7-6
TGTGCCAGCAGCTTGACAGGGTTCCAAGGCGAGCAGTACTTC
CASSLTGFQGEQYF
>TRBJ2-7|-|14|-|TRBV28
TGTGCCAGCAGGGGGACTTCTGGCTATTACGAGCAGTACTTC
CASRGTSGYYEQYF
>TRBJ2-7|-|13|-|TRBV14
TGTGCCAGCAGCCAAGGACTTCTCTACGAGCAGTACTTC
CASSQGLLYEQYF
>TRBJ2-1|-|11|-|TRBV6-1
TGTGCCTCGACCGTCAGCAATGAGCAGTTCTTC
CASTVSNEQFF
>TRBJ2-2|-|14|-|TRBV6-5
TGTGCCAGCAGTTACTCTCGGAACACCGGGGAGCTGTTTTTT
CASSYSRNTGELFF
>TRBJ1-1|-|15|TRBD1|TRBV7-9
TGTGCCAGCAGCTTAGGGACAGGGACGAACACTGAAGCTTTCTTT
CASSLGTGTNTEAFF
>TRBJ1-4|-|14|-|TRBV18
TGTGCCAGCTCACCAAGTCCAGTCAATGAAAAACTGTTTTTT
CASSPSPVNEKLFF
>TRBJ2-7|-|16|TRBD2|TRBV5-1
TGCGCCAGCAGCCCGGGGACTAGCGGGATAGGGTACGAGCAGTACTTC
CASSPGTSGIGYEQYF
>TRBJ1-5|-|13|TRBD1|TRBV6-1
TGTGCAACAACAGGGGAAGGAGGACAGCCCCAGCATTTT
CATTGEGGQPQHF
>TRBJ2-2|-|16|TRBD2|TRBV18
TGTGCCAGCTCACCACTCCTAGCGGGGAACACCGGGGAGCTGTTTTTT
CASSPLLAGNTGELFF
>TRBJ1-1|-|15|-|TRBV5-8
TGTGCCAGCACCAGTTTAGGGTTCCCGAACACTGAAGCTTTCTTT
CASTSLGFPNTEAFF
>TRBJ2-1|-|15|-|TRBV7-3
TGTGCCAGCAGCCCCCGTTACGGAACTTACAATGAGCAGTTCTTC
CASSPRYGTYNEQFF
>TRBJ1-2|-|15|TRBD1|TRBV5-1
TGCGCCCGCAGCTTGCAGGGGGATGCTAACTATGGCTACACCTTC
CARSLQGDANYGYTF
>TRBJ2-2|-|14|TRBD1|TRBV18
TGTGCCAGCTCACCAGGCAGGGGGACCGGGGAGCTGTTTTTT
CASSPGRGTGELFF
>TRBJ1-2|-|14|-|TRBV5-8
TGTGCCAGCAGACAAGGTGGAGGAATCTATGGCTACACCTTC
CASRQGGGIYGYTF
>TRBJ1-2|-|12|-|TRBV19
TGTGCCAGTAGTATAGTGCCGGGTGGCTACACCTTC
CASSIVPGGYTF
>TRBJ2-1|-|12|TRBD2|TRBV27
TGTGCCAGCAGGCCCCCGGGACTAGCAGAGTTCTTC
CASRPPGLAEFF
>TRBJ1-4|-|15|-|TRBV5-8
TGTGCCAGCAGCGGTCGAGGGGGATTACGTGAAAAACTGTTTTTT
CASSGRGGLREKLFF
>TRBJ2-1|-|13|-|TRBV2
TGTGCCAGCAGCACACGGGGCTTCAATGAGCAGTTCTTC
CASSTRGFNEQFF
>TRBJ2-1|-|15|TRBD2|TRBV11-3
TGTGCCAGTGGAAGCGGGGACCTAACCTACAATGAGCAGTTCTTC
CASGSGDLTYNEQFF
>TRBJ1-3|-|15|-|TRBV6-6
TGTGCCAGCAGCCCATCCGCGGGCTCTGGAAACACCATATATTTT
CASSPSAGSGNTIYF
>TRBJ2-1|-|15|-|TRBV11-3
TGTGCCAGCAGCTTACAGGACCCCCAGTACAATGAGCAGTTCTTC
CASSLQDPQYNEQFF
>TRBJ2-7|once|15|TRBD2|TRBV9
TGTGCCAGCAGCGTAATTCTAGCGGGAGACTACGAGCAGTACTTC
CASSVILAGDYEQYF
>TRBJ2-7|-|13|-|TRBV11-2
TGTGCCAGCAGCCGTCCGCTAAGCTACGAGCAGTACTTC
CASSRPLSYEQYF
>TRBJ2-2|-|18|-|TRBV9
TGTGCCAGCAGCGTTTACACGGGGCATCCCCTCGACACCGGGGAGCTGTTTTTT
CASSVYTGHPLDTGELFF
>TRBJ1-1|once|11|-|TRBV6-6
TGTGCCAGTATGTATATGGCTGAAGCTTTCTTT
CASMYMAEAFF
>TRBJ2-7|-|14|TRBD2|TRBV28
TGTGCCAGCAGTTGGACTAGCGGGAGTGAAGAGCAGTACTTC
CASSWTSGSEEQYF
>TRBJ1-1|-|10|-|TRBV28
TGTGCCAGCCGAAACACTGAAGCTTTCTTT
CASRNTEAFF
>TRBJ1-1|-|12|-|TRBV28
TGTGCCAGCAGGATTTTGAACACTGAAGCTTTCTTT
CASRILNTEAFF
>TRBJ1-2|-|14|TRBD1|TRBV28
TGTGCCAGCAGCTTGGGGGACAGGGTTAGCGGCTACACCTTC
CASSLGDRVSGYTF
>TRBJ2-3|-|14|-|TRBV16
TGTGCCAGCAGCCGCGAACCGGGGGCAGATACGCAGTATTTT
CASSREPGADTQYF
>TRBJ2-3|-|15|-|TRBV10-3
TGTGCCATCAGTGACCAGATATCGAGCACAGATACGCAGTATTTT
CAISDQISSTDTQYF
>TRBJ1-5|-|14|TRBD1|TRBV30
TGTGCCTGCCAAACTACAGGGGGCGGTCAGCCCCAGCATTTT
CACQTTGGGQPQHF
>TRBJ2-1|-|16|-|TRBV6-4
TGTGCCAGCAGTGACAGTGCGCTCCGATCCTACAATGAGCAGTTCTTC
CASSDSALRSYNEQFF
>TRBJ2-3|once|16|TRBD1|TRBV14
TGTGCCAGCAGCCAAGAAGTGGGGACAGGGTCAGATACGCAGTATTTT
CASSQEVGTGSDTQYF
>TRBJ2-7|-|12|-|TRBV7-9
TGTGCCAGCAGCTTGGAGGGCGGCGAGCAGTACTTC
CASSLEGGEQYF
>TRBJ1-2|-|16|-|TRBV5-4
TGTGCCAGCAGCCTACCCCGGGACCGCCTTAACGGTGGCTACACCTTC
CASSLPRDRLNGGYTF
>TRBJ1-1|-|14|-|TRBV10-3
TGTGCCATCAGTTGGCAGGGATTGAACACTGAAGCTTTCTTT
CAISWQGLNTEAFF